This TCR beta chain was identified during a study of blood T cell repertoires in COVID-19. This clone has only one observation. CDR3 length: 14 amino acids. Per the germline V gene, CDR1 is KGHSH and CDR2 is LQKENI. The V gene end was trimmed by 3 bases and the J gene end by 6 bases; junction bases not matched to a gene: 5. TCRdb's table, derived via immunoSEQ multiplex PCR, lists solely in-frame clones and lacks some. The sample lists about 170,000 clones; approximately 83% were seen once. V is TRBV18 and J is TRBJ2-3, with 8 bases that match TRBD1. This clonotype was sampled from a woman of 80 years or more with active or convalescent COVID-19. Sequencing was carried out using peripheral blood. The CDR3 is CASSPSQGADTQYF. In nucleotides, the CDR3 is TGTGCCAGCTCACCGAGTCAGGGGGCCGATACGCAGTATTTT.